The source of this T cell receptor (beta chain) is a study of tumor and adjacent non-tumor tissue in lung cancer listed by TCRdb under 2018. For context, the study as a whole: The cohort included about a dozen adenocarcinoma, 2 squamous cell carcinoma and 1 small cell lung cancer patients. Sequencing generated a total of some 130 million productive TCRbeta reads, averaging approximately 3.8 million reads per sample. TCRbeta CDR3 sequencing was performed on 30 to 35 paired specimens, with one tumor sample and one normal lung sample collected per patient. Ages among the approximately 15 patients ranged from about 30 to 76 years, there were about ten men and 5 women, and disease was at TNM stage I to III. Bulk TCRbeta repertoires were compared between lung tumor tissue and matched distant non-tumor lung tissue obtained from more than 12 lung cancer patients. Study-level results and caveats: Because peripheral blood was not sequenced, blood TCRbeta repertoires in the lung cancer patients of the study were not examined. Only around 15 patients were included in the cohort, and the need for larger samples and more detailed clinical data was noted by the authors. In normal lung, the top 100 clones accounted for a significantly larger cumulative share of the repertoire than in tumor tissue. Tumor tissue showed significantly higher TCR diversity (inverse Simpson) than normal lung tissue, at about 410 vs 180 (P = 0.0075, Mann-Whitney U test). Significantly higher TCR diversity was found in younger patients, and higher tumor TCR diversity was associated with shorter overall and disease-free survival. The sequencing platform is not named in the methods, and unique molecular identifiers are not mentioned.

The library was produced with multiplex PCR. For sequencing, an Illumina HiSeq 2500 was employed. TCRbeta libraries were constructed through three rounds of nested PCR with primers (Table S4) according to protocols modified from ARM-PCR. PCR products of 200-500 bp were gel-excised and purified with the QIAquick gel extraction kit before sequencing. The original pipeline was this. Reads were cleaned using Trimmomatic, were merged into complete CDR3 sequences using FLASH, and were assigned to V(D)J germline segments using MiTCR. Clonal diversity was calculated as the inverse Simpson's index using VDJtools. In-frame sequences without a premature stop codon were defined as productive reads. In-frame beta chains were kept once TCRdb had trimmed the public reads at Q25 with fastp and called clones with MiXCR. When rows share a CDR3 protein, they turn into one entry using the most common DNA and genes. The V and J calls shown here were made by TCRdb, not taken from the authors' results. This sample has 90,000 to 100,000 distinct CDR3 sequences in its table, and 75% to 85% of those were observed once. The biggest ten clones account for about 31% of the sample.

Concerning this clonotype: The clone's antigen remains unknown. Compared with germline, one end of the junction differs, possibly owing to a read error.

The CDR3 covers 16 residues, taking in both the cysteine and the phenylalanine. The CDR3 DNA has 48 bases and is translated from base 1. CDR1 and CDR2 were assigned from the germline V gene as LGHNA and YNFKEQ. Bulk unsorted tissue served as the source for RNA extraction, and RNA quality was assessed using a NanoDrop ND-1000 and an Agilent 2100. For the normal lung samples, distant non-tumor tissue was collected more than 3 cm away from the tumor edge. Newly diagnosed lung cancer patients without prior chemotherapy who had been admitted for thoracic surgery in China between August and November 2014 were enrolled as donors. The study excluded patients who had received radiotherapy or chemotherapy before or who had another cancer at the same time. Surgical tissue pieces of about 1-2.3 cm3 were preserved in RNAlater solution and were kept at -80 degrees C until use.

Material for sequencing was distant non-tumor lung tissue. The sequence is built from TRBV4-2 and TRBJ2-2, with a tentative D gene TRBD2 over 5 matching bases. The source is a man in his 60s with small cell lung cancer. The nucleotide sequence is given as TGTGCCAGTAGCCAAGGAGGTGGTGGAACCACCGGGGAGCTGTTTTTT. Its amino acids are CASSQGGGGTTGELFF.